The TCR beta chain described here comes from a study of blood T cell repertoires in COVID-19. Assay used: immunoSEQ multiplex PCR; TCRdb lists only in-frame clones, some missing. Here the sample spans some 180,000 clones, more than 75% being singletons. Trimming removed 1 base from V and 1 base from J, with 10 bases in between. The CDR3 length is 15 residues. Germline lookup yields CDR1 SGHDN and CDR2 FVKESK. This receptor was taken from a man aged 40-49 years with active or convalescent COVID-19. J is TRBJ1-1 and V is TRBV14; the D gene is possibly TRBD1 (6 bases). The sequenced material came from peripheral blood. The CDR3 region has the DNA TGTGCCAGCAGCCAAGGTTTCAGGGGGAACACTGAAGCTTTCTTT. Its protein is CASSQGFRGNTEAFF.